One sample yielded the 9 T cell receptor beta chains listed below, sequenced in a study of Ad26.COV2.S vaccination and SARS-CoV-2 variants. TCRdb's copy holds only in-frame clones and misses some; the assay was immunoSEQ multiplex PCR. Among 300,000 to 400,000 clones listed, 70% to 90% were seen once. Treatment noted: roughly 19 received Ad26.COV2.S at low or high dose, single or two shots; about five received placebo; per-sample allocation not given. Day 63 following the first vaccine or placebo injection was when the samples were taken. The sample was peripheral blood, taken in a trial of Ad26.COV2.S vaccine versus placebo. The source of these receptors is a person between 18 and 59 years old who received the Ad26.COV2.S COVID-19 vaccine or a placebo.

DNA for the CDR3: TGTGCCAGCAGTTACTCTGGGACAGGGGAAGAGACCCAGTACTTC. Encoded protein: CASSYSGTGEETQYF. The rearrangement uses TRBV6-7 and TRBJ2-5; 10 nucleotides align to TRBD1. TRBV6-7 is given ORF status, its function remaining uncertain. Trimming removed 0 bases from V and 3 bases from J; junction bases left unmatched: 1. The CDR3 extends over 15 amino acids.

The chain joins TRBV11-2 to TRBJ1-1, with D hard to call. V was trimmed by 2 bases and J by 1 base, leaving 5 bases between them. The CDR3 loop spans 13 amino acids. Per the germline V gene, CDR1 is SGHAT and CDR2 is FQNNGV. CDR3: CASSLTRNTEAFF. Here the CDR3 DNA reads TGTGCCAGCAGCTTAACTCGGAACACTGAAGCTTTCTTT.

J is TRBJ1-1 and V is TRBV5-1; the D gene is possibly TRBD1 (6 bases). Trimming took 2 bases from V and 5 from J, leaving 13 bases between them. This CDR3 spans 14 amino acids. Germline V CDR1 and CDR2: SGHRS, YFSETQ. The chain's CDR3 is CASSLGGDFTEAFF. The CDR3 DNA reads TGCGCCAGCAGCTTAGGGGGGGATTTTACTGAAGCTTTCTTT.

The chain recombines TRBV12-3 or TRBV12-4 with TRBJ2-1, with D uncertain. This CDR3 has 13 amino acids. V shed 5 bases and J shed 9 bases, with 14 bases lying between them. This CDR3 is CASSPRTATEQFF. The CDR3 bases are TGTGCCAGCAGTCCTCGGACCGCGACTGAGCAGTTCTTC.

The CDR3: CASSPRGTYNEQFF. CDR3 nucleotides: TGTGCCAGCAGCCCGCGGGGGACCTACAATGAGCAGTTCTTC. The genes are TRBV5-4 and TRBJ2-1; 7 bases fit TRBD2. The CDR3 loop spans 14 amino acids. V dropped 4 bases and J dropped 2; count of bases not matched to a gene: 3. Germline-derived CDR1 and CDR2 are SGHNT and YYREEE (reference sequence).

The rearrangement uses TRBV5-1 and TRBJ1-6; TRBD1 might be the D (6 bases). CDR3 size: 14 residues. Germline CDR1 and CDR2: SGHRS and YFSETQ. Trimming took 0 bases from V and 9 from J, leaving 10 bases between them. The CDR3 spells CASSLGQAVSPLHF. CDR3 DNA: TGCGCCAGCAGCTTGGGACAGGCGGTTTCACCCCTCCACTTT.

The V call is TRBV15, the J call TRBJ1-1; a possible D gene is TRBD1 (5 bases). This CDR3 has 12 residues. CDR1 LNHNV and CDR2 YYDKDF come from the germline V gene (reference sequence). V was trimmed by 9 bases and J by 5 bases, leaving 13 bases between them. CDR3 in amino acids: CATSRGGTEAFF. CDR3 coding DNA: TGTGCCACTAGTAGGGGAGGGACTGAAGCTTTCTTT.

The chain employs TRBV6-2 or TRBV6-3 and TRBJ2-1, with D possibly being TRBD1 or TRBD2 (5 bases each). Germline assignment: CDR1 MNHEY and CDR2 SVGEGT. This CDR3 is built from 15 residues. Trimming took off 0 bases at V and 3 bases at J, with 9 bases between the two ends. The CDR3, as DNA: TGTGCCAGCAGTTACTCGAGGGACCTCTACAATGAGCAGTTCTTC. Its translation: CASSYSRDLYNEQFF.

The rearrangement joins TRBV10-2 to TRBJ2-2, with a tentative D call TRBD2 (7 bases). Germline CDR1 reads WSHSY; CDR2 reads SAAADI. Trimming removed 10 bases from V and 14 bases from J, with 23 bases in between. The CDR3 totals 13 residues. CDR3 in DNA: TGCGCCACAGACCGGGGGGACATCATGGGTCTGTTTTTT. Amino acid sequence: CATDRGDIMGLFF.